Sequencing of this T cell receptor (beta chain) was carried out in a study of blood T cell repertoires in COVID-19. The germline V gene encodes CDR1 MGHRA and CDR2 YSYEKL. The V end was cut by 6 bases, the J end by 2 bases, with 13 bases between. This CDR3 contains 15 residues. Original processing methods: Scientists estimated how many nucleated cells there were by amplifying reference gene primers. Sequencing used immunoSEQ multiplex PCR; TCRdb keeps in-frame clones, though not all of them. The V and J calls and the clone size are those of that table, but D and trimming were determined from the DNA. The repertoire has roughly 280,000 clones, about nine tenths of them found once; the top ten carry about 11%. Seattle patient enrollment occurred during active infection, with longitudinal follow-up thereafter.

This clonotype originated in a woman aged 30 to 39 with COVID-19, enrolled during active disease. Sequencing input: peripheral blood. V gene TRBV4-1 combines with J gene TRBJ1-4; D call uncertain. The CDR3 sequence is CASSPIVNTNEKLFF. CDR3 DNA sequence: TGCGCCAGCAGTCCCATAGTAAATACTAATGAAAAACTGTTTTTT.